This record looks at one T cell receptor (beta chain) sequence and its context. This sample was taken from a study of blood T cell repertoires in COVID-19. Turning to the study itself: Sources were T cells, B-cell-depleted T cells, or PBMCs; the material itself was cDNA or gDNA.

After removal of 4 bases from V and 7 bases from J, the junction contained 5 bases not matched to a gene. This CDR3 spans 13 amino acids. Germline CDR1 SGHNT, CDR2 YYREEE (reference sequence). Participant-given clinical history determined each cohort assignment. Using immunoSEQ multiplex PCR, the repertoire was profiled, and TCRdb retains in-frame clones only, with some absent. The sample has hundreds of thousands of clones, roughly 86% seen once. The V call is TRBV5-4, the J call TRBJ1-2; 9 bases align to TRBD1. This receptor was taken from a woman aged 25 to 45 with acute COVID-19. The sample consisted of PBMCs or T cells enriched from blood (not recorded which). The CDR3 DNA follows: TGTGCCAGCAGCGGTACAGGGGGCAGTGGCTACACCTTC. Translating gives CASSGTGGSGYTF.